The entry below gives a single T cell receptor beta chain sequence along with its context. The source of the sample is a study of blood T cell repertoires in COVID-19. Study overall: The United States, Italy and Spain supplied acute and convalescent COVID-19 samples. In each case, the material was cDNA or gDNA derived from T cells, B-cell-depleted T cells, or PBMCs.

Original data processing: Using reference gene primer amplification, nucleated cell counts were estimated. The data were produced by immunoSEQ multiplex PCR, yet TCRdb's version contains in-frame clones alone and is incomplete. V, J and clone size derive from that table, while D and trimming were established from the DNA sequence. The sample carries a few hundred thousand clones, more than 70% recorded once. The CDR3 spans 16 residues. Germline CDR1 is SGHNT and CDR2 is YYREEE (reference sequence). Deletions cut 9 bases from V and 1 base from J, with 22 bases between. The sample consisted of peripheral blood. The chain joins TRBV5-4 to TRBJ1-2, with D possibly TRBD1 on 5 matching bases. The sequence was obtained from a woman between 45 and 65 years old who had recovered from COVID-19. CDR3 DNA sequence: TGTGCCACTTCAAATCCGGGGGTACAGGATAACTATGGCTACACCTTC. This gives the protein CATSNPGVQDNYGYTF.